The 2 T cell receptor beta chains reported below all come from one sample, sequenced in a study of post-analysis software for immune sequencing data. cDNA libraries of TCR beta carried unique molecular identifiers. One entry per CDR3 protein, called by TCRdb with MiXCR from the PCR reads. The sample includes roughly 870,000 distinct CDR3 sequences, roughly 58% of them seen just once. Study-wide results and limits: Relative to controls, patients had about 5 TRBV segments at higher frequency, with TRBV5-6, TRBV5-1 and TRBV20-1 among these.

For these receptors, no antigen is known. The sequencing sample was made of blood. These receptors came from a girl aged 10-17 years with multiple sclerosis.

The chain recombines TRBV14 with TRBJ2-1; a weak D match, TRBD2 (6 bases). V lost 8 bases and J 7 bases, leaving 21 bases between the germline ends. Germline lookup yields CDR1 SGHDN and CDR2 FVKESK. The CDR3 is 15 amino acids. The CDR3 region is CASGAGGSHGNEQFF. CDR3 nucleotides: TGTGCCAGCGGTGCAGGAGGGAGCCACGGGAATGAGCAGTTCTTC.

This chain links TRBV10-1 with TRBJ2-3, with TRBD2 matching over 12 bases. The CDR3 contains 16 residues. Trimming took 8 bases from V and 9 from J; bases not matched to a gene: 15. Germline CDR1 WNHNN, CDR2 SYGVQD (reference sequence). Here the CDR3 reads CASSPGLAGPRVTQYF. CDR3 sequence (DNA): TGCGCCAGCTCCCCGGGACTAGCGGGCCCACGGGTCACGCAGTATTTT.